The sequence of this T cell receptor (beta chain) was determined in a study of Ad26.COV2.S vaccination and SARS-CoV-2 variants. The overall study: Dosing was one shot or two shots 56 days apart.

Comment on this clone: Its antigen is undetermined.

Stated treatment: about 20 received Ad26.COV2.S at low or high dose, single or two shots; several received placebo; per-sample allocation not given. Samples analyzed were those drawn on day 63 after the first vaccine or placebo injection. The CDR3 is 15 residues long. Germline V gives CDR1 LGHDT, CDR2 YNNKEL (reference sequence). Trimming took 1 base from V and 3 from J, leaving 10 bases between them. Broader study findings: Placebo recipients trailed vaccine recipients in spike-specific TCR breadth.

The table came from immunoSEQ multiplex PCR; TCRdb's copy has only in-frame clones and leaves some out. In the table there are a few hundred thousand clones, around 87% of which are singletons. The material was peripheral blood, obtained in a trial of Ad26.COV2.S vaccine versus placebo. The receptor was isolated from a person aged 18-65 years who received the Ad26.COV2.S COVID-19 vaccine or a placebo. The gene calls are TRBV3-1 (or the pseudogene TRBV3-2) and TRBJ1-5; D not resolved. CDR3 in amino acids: CASSQGTSVNQPQHF. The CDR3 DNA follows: TGTGCCAGCAGCCAAGGTACCTCAGTCAATCAGCCCCAGCATTTT.